Many counts were recorded for the clone carrying this T cell receptor beta chain. What it recognizes is unknown. The data are from a study of human T cells and chemical hapten exposure. Study in general: The patients, most of them female, presented with alopecia areata, totalis or universalis. Mainly, slight library volume differences in the pool made TCR yields vary. Study observations and caveats: The number of TCRs over 1 in 1000 frequency stayed unchanged after DPC.

TCRdb re-called the RACE reads with MiXCR, one entry per CDR3 protein. The sample shows around 77,000 distinct CDR3 sequences, over 7.5% of them seen only once. The CDR3 totals 12 residues. Trimming shortened V by 8 bases and J by 3 bases, and 14 bases separated the two germline ends. Germline V CDR1 and CDR2: DFQATT, SNEGSKA (reference sequence). This sample's time point: patch test 1, 2 weeks after DPC sensitization. The treatment denotes: therapeutic diphenylcyclopropenone sensitization with weekly scalp DPC. Those who donated were patients with alopecia, 18 to 70 years of age, and suitable for DPC.

The input for sequencing was whole blood, taken in connection with sensitization to the hapten diphenylcyclopropenone (DPC). This sequence originates from a woman aged 40 to 50 with alopecia areata. Some clones in this sample may be carry-over from other donors' samples. The chain carries TRBV20-1 and TRBJ2-7; D is undetermined. CDR3 region: CSPKPQLYEQYF. For the CDR3, the DNA is TGCAGTCCAAAACCCCAGCTCTACGAGCAGTACTTC.